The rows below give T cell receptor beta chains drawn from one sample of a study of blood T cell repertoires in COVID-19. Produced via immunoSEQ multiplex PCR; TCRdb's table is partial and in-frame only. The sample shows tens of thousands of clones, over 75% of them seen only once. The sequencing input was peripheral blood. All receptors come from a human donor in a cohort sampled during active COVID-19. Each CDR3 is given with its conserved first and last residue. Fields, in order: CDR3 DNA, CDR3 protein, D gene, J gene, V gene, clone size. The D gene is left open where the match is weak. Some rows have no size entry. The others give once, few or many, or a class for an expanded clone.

CDR3 DNA: TGTGCCAGCAGCTTCAGCAACAGTTACAATGAGCAGTTCTTC; CDR3 protein: CASSFSNSYNEQFF; D gene: .; J gene: TRBJ2-1; V gene: TRBV5-6; clone size: .
CDR3 DNA: TGTGCCAGCAGCTCCCTCGGACAGGGACCGGACTACGAGCAGTACTTC; CDR3 protein: CASSSLGQGPDYEQYF; D gene: TRBD1; J gene: TRBJ2-7; V gene: TRBV28; clone size: .
CDR3 DNA: TGTGCCAGCTCACAGCTAGCGGGCGGCGGGGAGACCCAGTACTTC; CDR3 protein: CASSQLAGGGETQYF; D gene: TRBD2; J gene: TRBJ2-5; V gene: TRBV18; clone size: .
CDR3 DNA: TGCGCCAGCTGCCCCGGGGCAGGGAGGTCCTACGAGCAGTACTTC; CDR3 protein: CASCPGAGRSYEQYF; D gene: .; J gene: TRBJ2-7; V gene: TRBV5-1; clone size: .
CDR3 DNA: TGTGCCACCAGCAGAGATTTATGGACAGGGTCGGACGAGCAGTACTTC; CDR3 protein: CATSRDLWTGSDEQYF; D gene: TRBD1; J gene: TRBJ2-7; V gene: TRBV15; clone size: .
CDR3 DNA: TGTGCCAGCAGCTTAGCGGGGCGGGAGTCCTACGAGCAGTACTTC; CDR3 protein: CASSLAGRESYEQYF; D gene: TRBD2; J gene: TRBJ2-7; V gene: TRBV7-9; clone size: .
CDR3 DNA: TGTGCCAGCAGCAAGAGGACAGGAGCCTACGAGCAGTACTTC; CDR3 protein: CASSKRTGAYEQYF; D gene: TRBD1; J gene: TRBJ2-7; V gene: TRBV5-6; clone size: .
CDR3 DNA: TGTGCCAGCAGCCCTCAGACAAACACAGATACGCAGTATTTT; CDR3 protein: CASSPQTNTDTQYF; D gene: .; J gene: TRBJ2-3; V gene: TRBV9; clone size: .
CDR3 DNA: TGTGCCAGCAGTTACAGCCAGGGGAATCAGCCCCAGCATTTT; CDR3 protein: CASSYSQGNQPQHF; D gene: .; J gene: TRBJ1-5; V gene: TRBV6-5; clone size: .
CDR3 DNA: TGTGCCAGCAGCTCGGACAGAAATGAGCAGTTCTTC; CDR3 protein: CASSSDRNEQFF; D gene: .; J gene: TRBJ2-1; V gene: TRBV11-3; clone size: .
CDR3 DNA: TGTGCCAGCAGCTTAAGACTAGCGGGGGGGCCGGGAGATACGCAGTATTTT; CDR3 protein: CASSLRLAGGPGDTQYF; D gene: TRBD2; J gene: TRBJ2-3; V gene: TRBV7-2; clone size: .
CDR3 DNA: TGCGCCAGCAGCCCGACCCGGGGCACCGGGGAGCTGTTTTTT; CDR3 protein: CASSPTRGTGELFF; D gene: .; J gene: TRBJ2-2; V gene: TRBV5-1; clone size: once
CDR3 DNA: TGTGCCAGTAAGGGACACCCTCAACCACTAGCCAAAAACATTCAGTACTTC; CDR3 protein: CASKGHPQPLAKNIQYF; D gene: .; J gene: TRBJ2-4; V gene: TRBV19; clone size: .
CDR3 DNA: TGTGCCAGCAGTTTACGGGCAGGGCTCACCGGGGAGCTGTTTTTT; CDR3 protein: CASSLRAGLTGELFF; D gene: .; J gene: TRBJ2-2; V gene: TRBV28; clone size: .
CDR3 DNA: TGTGCCAGCACCCCTAGCGGGGGGGCTAGTGATGAGCAGTTCTTC; CDR3 protein: CASTPSGGASDEQFF; D gene: TRBD2; J gene: TRBJ2-1; V gene: TRBV5-4; clone size: .
CDR3 DNA: TGTGCCACCAGCAGGGGGGGACAGGGGGGCACTGAAGCTTTCTTT; CDR3 protein: CATSRGGQGGTEAFF; D gene: TRBD1; J gene: TRBJ1-1; V gene: TRBV15; clone size: .
CDR3 DNA: TGTGCCAGCAGCAGAGGGAGGAATCAGCCCCAGCATTTT; CDR3 protein: CASSRGRNQPQHF; D gene: .; J gene: TRBJ1-5; V gene: TRBV7-2; clone size: .
CDR3 DNA: TGTGCCAGCAGCCAAGATGCGGCAGGGGGCGAGCAGTACTTC; CDR3 protein: CASSQDAAGGEQYF; D gene: TRBD1; J gene: TRBJ2-7; V gene: TRBV3-1/TRBV3-2; clone size: .
CDR3 DNA: TGCGCCAGCAGCCAAGCGCTAGAGGATGAGCAGTTCTTC; CDR3 protein: CASSQALEDEQFF; D gene: .; J gene: TRBJ2-1; V gene: TRBV4-3; clone size: few
CDR3 DNA: TGTGCCAGCAGTCTCTCGGGACAGGTGGCGTACGAGCAGTACTTC; CDR3 protein: CASSLSGQVAYEQYF; D gene: TRBD1; J gene: TRBJ2-7; V gene: TRBV28; clone size: .